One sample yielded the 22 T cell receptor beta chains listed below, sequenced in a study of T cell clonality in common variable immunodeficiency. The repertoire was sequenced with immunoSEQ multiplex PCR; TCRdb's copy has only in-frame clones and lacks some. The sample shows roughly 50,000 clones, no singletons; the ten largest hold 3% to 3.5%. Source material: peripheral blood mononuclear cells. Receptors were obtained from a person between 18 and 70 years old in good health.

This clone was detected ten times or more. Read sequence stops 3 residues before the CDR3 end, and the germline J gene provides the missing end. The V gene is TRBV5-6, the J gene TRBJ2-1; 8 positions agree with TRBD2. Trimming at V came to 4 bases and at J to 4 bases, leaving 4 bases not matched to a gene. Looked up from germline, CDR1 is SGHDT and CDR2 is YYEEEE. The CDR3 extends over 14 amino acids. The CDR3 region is CASSTGLAYNEQFF. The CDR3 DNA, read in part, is TGTGCCAGCAGCACCGGACTAGCATACAATGAG.

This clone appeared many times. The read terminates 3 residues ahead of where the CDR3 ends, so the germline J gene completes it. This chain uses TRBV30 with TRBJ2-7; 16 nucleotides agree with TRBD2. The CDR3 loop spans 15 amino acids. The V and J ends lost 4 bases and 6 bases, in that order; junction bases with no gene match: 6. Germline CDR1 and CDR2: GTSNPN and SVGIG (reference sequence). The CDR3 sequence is CAWTPGTSGRAEQYF. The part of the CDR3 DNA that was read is TGTGCCTGGACTCCCGGGACTAGCGGGAGGGCCGAG. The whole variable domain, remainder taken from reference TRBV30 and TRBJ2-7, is SQTIHQWPATLVQPVGSPLSLECTVEGTSNPNLYWYRQAAGRGLQLLFYSVGIGQISSEVPQNLSASRPQDRQFILSSKKLLLSDSGFYLCAWTPGTSGRAEQYFGPGTRLTVT.

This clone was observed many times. The CDR3: CAISDPTSGGNYNEQFF. CDR3 DNA (partial): TGTGCCATCAGTGACCCTACTAGCGGGGGGAACTACAATGAG. The chain recombines TRBV10-3 with TRBJ2-1; TRBD2 matches at 12 bases. The read terminates 3 residues before the CDR3 end, so the remaining end is supplied by the germline J gene. The V gene end was trimmed by 3 bases and the J gene end by 3 bases; junction bases not matched to a gene: 6. This CDR3 comprises 17 residues. Germline values: CDR1 ENHRY, CDR2 SYGVKD.

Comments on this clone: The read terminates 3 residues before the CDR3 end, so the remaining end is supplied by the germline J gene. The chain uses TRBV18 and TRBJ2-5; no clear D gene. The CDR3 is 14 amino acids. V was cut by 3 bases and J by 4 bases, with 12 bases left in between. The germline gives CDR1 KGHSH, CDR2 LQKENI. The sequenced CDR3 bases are TGTGCCAGCTCACCGCAAGTGCGCGGAGAGACC. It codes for CASSPQVRGET. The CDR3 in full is CASSPQVRGETQYF.

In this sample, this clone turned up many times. The DNA read from the CDR3 is TGCAGTGCTAGTCCGGGACACTTGAACACTGAA. Protein: CSASPGHLNTE. The CDR3 in full is CSASPGHLNTEAFF. The V gene is TRBV20-1, the J gene TRBJ1-1; D perhaps matches TRBD1 (6 bases). The read finishes 3 residues shy of the CDR3 end, and the germline J gene is used to complete it. Germline V CDR1 and CDR2: DFQATT, SNEGSKA (reference sequence). The CDR3 has 14 residues. V shed 3 bases and J shed 0 bases, with 11 bases lying between them.

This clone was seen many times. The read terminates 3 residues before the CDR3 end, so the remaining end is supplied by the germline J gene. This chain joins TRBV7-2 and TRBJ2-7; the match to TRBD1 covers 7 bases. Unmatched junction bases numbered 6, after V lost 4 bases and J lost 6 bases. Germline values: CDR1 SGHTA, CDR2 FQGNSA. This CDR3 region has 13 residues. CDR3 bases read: TGTGCCAGCAGCTCCCGACAGGGTAGCGAG. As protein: CASSSRQGSE. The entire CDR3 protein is CASSSRQGSEQYF.

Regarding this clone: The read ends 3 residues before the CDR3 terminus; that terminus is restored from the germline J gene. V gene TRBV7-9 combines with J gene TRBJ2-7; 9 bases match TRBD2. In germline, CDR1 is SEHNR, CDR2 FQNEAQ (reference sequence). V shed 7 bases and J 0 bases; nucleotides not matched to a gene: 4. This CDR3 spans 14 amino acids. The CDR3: CASTQAGGSYEQYF. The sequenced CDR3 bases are TGTGCCAGCACCCAAGCGGGAGGCTCCTACGAG.

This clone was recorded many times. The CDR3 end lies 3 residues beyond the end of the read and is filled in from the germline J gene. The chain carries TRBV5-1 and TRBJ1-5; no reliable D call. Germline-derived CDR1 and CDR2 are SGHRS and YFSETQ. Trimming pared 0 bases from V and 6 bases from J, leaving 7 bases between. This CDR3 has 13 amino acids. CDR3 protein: CASSLEGTQPQHF. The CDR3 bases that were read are TGCGCCAGCAGCTTGGAAGGTACTCAGCCC.

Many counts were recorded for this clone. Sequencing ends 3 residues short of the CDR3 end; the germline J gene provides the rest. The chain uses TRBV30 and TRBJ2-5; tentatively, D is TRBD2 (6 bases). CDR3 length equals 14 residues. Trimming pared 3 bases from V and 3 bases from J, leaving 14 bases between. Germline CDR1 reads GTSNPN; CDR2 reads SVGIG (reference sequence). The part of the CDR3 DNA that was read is TGTGCCTGGAGCGCGGGGAGCGAGAAAGAGACC. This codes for CAWSAGSEKET. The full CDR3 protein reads CAWSAGSEKETQYF.

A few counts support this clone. Partial CDR3 DNA: TGTGCCAGCAGCGCCACTAGCGGGGGGTACAATGAG. Translation gives CASSATSGGYNE. The entire CDR3 protein is CASSATSGGYNEQFF. The V gene is TRBV2, the J gene TRBJ2-1; 12 bases align to TRBD2. The CDR3 end falls 3 residues outside the read, so it is completed with the germline J gene. Trimming cost V 6 bases and J 4 bases; bases outside gene matches: 4. Germline CDR1 and CDR2: SNHLY and FYNNEI. The CDR3 has 15 residues. Based on the CDR3 plus reference TRBV2 and TRBJ2-1, the full variable domain is EPEVTQTPSHQVTQMGQEVILRCVPISNHLYFYWYRQILGQKVEFLVSFYNNEISEKSEIFDDQFSVERPDGSNFTLKIRSTKLEDSAMYFCASSATSGGYNEQFFGPGTRLTVL.

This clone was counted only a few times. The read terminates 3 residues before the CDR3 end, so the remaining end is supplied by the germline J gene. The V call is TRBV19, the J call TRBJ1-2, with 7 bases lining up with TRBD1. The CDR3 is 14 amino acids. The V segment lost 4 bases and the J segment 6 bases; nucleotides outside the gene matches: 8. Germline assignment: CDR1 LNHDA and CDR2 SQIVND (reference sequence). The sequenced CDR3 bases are TGTGCCAGTAGTACCAAGACAGGGAGAAATGGC. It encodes CASSTKTGRNG. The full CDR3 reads CASSTKTGRNGYTF.

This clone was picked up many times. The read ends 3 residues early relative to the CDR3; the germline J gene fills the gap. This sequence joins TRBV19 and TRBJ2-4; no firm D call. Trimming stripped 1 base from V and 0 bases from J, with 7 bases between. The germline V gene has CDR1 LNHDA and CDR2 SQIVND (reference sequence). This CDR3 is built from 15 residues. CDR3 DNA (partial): TGTGCCAGTAGTATAGCGCCAGTAGCCAAAAACATT. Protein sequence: CASSIAPVAKNI. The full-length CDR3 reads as CASSIAPVAKNIQYF. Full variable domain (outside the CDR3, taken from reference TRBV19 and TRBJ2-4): DGGITQSPKYLFRKEGQNVTLSCEQNLNHDAMYWYRQDPGQGLRLIYYSQIVNDFQKGDIAEGYSVSREKKESFPLTVTSAQKNPTAFYLCASSIAPVAKNIQYFGAGTRLSVL.

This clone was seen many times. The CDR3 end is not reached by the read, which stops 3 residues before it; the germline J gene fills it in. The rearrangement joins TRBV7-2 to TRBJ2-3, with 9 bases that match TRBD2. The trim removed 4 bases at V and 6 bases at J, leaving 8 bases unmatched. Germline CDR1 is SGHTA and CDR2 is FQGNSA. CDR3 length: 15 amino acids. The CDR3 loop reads CASSSSGARGDTQYF. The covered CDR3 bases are TGTGCCAGCAGCTCTAGCGGGGCGAGGGGCGATACG. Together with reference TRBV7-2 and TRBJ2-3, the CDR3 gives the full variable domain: GAGVSQSPSNKVTEKGKDVELRCDPISGHTALYWYRQSLGQGLEFLIYFQGNSAPDKSGLPSDRFSAERTGGSVSTLTIQRTQQEDSAVYLCASSSSGARGDTQYFGPGTRLTVL.

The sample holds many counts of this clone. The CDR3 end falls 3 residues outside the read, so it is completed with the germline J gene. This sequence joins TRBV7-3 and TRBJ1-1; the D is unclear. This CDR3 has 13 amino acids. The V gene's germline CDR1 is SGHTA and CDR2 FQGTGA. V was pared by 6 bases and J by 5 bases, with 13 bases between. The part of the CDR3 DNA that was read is TGTGCCAGCAGTACCCACGGGGATACTGAA. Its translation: CASSTHGDTE. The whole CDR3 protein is CASSTHGDTEAFF.

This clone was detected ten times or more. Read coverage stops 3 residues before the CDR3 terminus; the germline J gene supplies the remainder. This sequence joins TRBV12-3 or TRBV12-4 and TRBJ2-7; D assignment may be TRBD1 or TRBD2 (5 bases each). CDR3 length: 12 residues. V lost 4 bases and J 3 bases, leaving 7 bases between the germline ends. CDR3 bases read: TGTGCCAGCAGTTCGAGGGGCTACGAG. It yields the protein CASSSRGYE. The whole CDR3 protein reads CASSSRGYEQYF.

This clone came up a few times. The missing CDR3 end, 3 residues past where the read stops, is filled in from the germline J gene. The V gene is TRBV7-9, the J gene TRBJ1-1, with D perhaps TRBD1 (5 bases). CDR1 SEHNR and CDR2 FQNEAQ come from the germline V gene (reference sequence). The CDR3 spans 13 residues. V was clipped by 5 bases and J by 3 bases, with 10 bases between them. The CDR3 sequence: CASSGGVHTEAFF. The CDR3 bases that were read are TGTGCCAGCAGCGGGGGGGTTCACACTGAA.

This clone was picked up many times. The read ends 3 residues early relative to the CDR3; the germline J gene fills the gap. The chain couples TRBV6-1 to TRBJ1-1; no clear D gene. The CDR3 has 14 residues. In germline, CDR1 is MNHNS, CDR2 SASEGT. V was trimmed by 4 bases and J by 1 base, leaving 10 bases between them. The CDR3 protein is CASSADIWNTEAFF. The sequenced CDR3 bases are TGTGCCAGCAGTGCAGACATCTGGAACACTGAA.

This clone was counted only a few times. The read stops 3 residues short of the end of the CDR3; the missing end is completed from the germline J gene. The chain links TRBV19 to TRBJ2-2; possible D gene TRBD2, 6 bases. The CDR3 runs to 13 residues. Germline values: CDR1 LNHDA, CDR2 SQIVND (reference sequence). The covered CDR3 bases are TGTGCCAGTAGGGCGGGGTATAATTCACCG. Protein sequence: CASRAGYNSP. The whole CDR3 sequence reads CASRAGYNSPLFF. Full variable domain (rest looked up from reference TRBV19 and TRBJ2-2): DGGITQSPKYLFRKEGQNVTLSCEQNLNHDAMYWYRQDPGQGLRLIYYSQIVNDFQKGDIAEGYSVSREKKESFPLTVTSAQKNPTAFYLCASRAGYNSPLFFGEGSRLTVL.

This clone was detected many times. CDR3 protein: CSVQPGQGGTEAFF. The sequenced CDR3 bases are TGCAGCGTTCAACCGGGACAGGGCGGGACTGAA. The chain combines TRBV29-1 with TRBJ1-1; 9 nucleotides match TRBD1. The read terminates 3 residues before the CDR3 end, so the remaining end is supplied by the germline J gene. CDR1 is SQVTM and CDR2 is ANQGSEA in the germline V gene. V dropped 5 bases and J dropped 5; count of bases not matched to a gene: 9. CDR3 length: 14 residues.

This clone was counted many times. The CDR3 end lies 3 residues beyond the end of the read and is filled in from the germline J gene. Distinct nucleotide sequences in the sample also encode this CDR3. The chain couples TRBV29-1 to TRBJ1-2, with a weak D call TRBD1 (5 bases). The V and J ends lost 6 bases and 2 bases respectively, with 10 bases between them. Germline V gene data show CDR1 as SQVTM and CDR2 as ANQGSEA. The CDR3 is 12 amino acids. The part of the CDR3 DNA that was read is TGCAGCGTCTCTGGGGGGAACTATGGC. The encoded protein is CSVSGGNYG. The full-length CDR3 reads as CSVSGGNYGYTF.

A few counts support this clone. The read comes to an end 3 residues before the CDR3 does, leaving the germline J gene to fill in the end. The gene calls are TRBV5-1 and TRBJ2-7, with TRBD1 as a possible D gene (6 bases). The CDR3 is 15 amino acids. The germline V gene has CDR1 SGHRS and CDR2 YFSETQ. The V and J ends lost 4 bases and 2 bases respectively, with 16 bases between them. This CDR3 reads CASSPESDSTYEQYF. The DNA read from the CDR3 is TGCGCCAGCAGCCCGGAGTCGGACAGTACCTACGAG.

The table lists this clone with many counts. CDR3 DNA (partial): TGTGCCAGCAGCCCGGGACTAGCCCGCACCGGGGAG. This gives the protein CASSPGLARTGE. The full CDR3 is CASSPGLARTGELFF. The rearrangement uses TRBV5-6 and TRBJ2-2, with TRBD2 matching 9 bases. The read comes to an end 3 residues before the CDR3 does, leaving the germline J gene to fill in the end. The germline V gene encodes CDR1 SGHDT and CDR2 YYEEEE. The V segment lost 4 bases and the J segment 4 bases; nucleotides outside the gene matches: 5. The CDR3 is 15 amino acids.